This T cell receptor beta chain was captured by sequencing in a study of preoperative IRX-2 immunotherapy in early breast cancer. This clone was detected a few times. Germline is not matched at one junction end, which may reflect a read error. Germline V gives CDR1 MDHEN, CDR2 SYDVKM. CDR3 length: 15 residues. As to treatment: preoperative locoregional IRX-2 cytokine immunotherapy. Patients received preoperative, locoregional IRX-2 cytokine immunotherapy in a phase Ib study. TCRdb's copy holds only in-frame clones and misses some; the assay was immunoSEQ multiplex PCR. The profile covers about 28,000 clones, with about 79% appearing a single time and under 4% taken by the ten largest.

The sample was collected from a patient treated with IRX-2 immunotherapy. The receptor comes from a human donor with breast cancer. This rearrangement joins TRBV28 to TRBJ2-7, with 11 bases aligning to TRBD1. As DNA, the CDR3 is TGTGCCAGCAGTACCCGGACAGGGGGCTCCGACGAGCAGTACTTC. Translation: CASSTRTGGSDEQYF.